This T cell receptor (beta chain) derives from a study of blood T cells in healthy people across ages. General study findings and limits: Long-lived and aged donors differed, with more naive CD4+ cells and higher diversity in the long-lived.

Turning to this clonotype: Antigen specificity is unknown.

For the second PCR, which ran for roughly 6 to 11 cycles, a sample-barcoded 5' primer and a J-beta primer mix were used. The template-switch adaptor, which had 12 random nucleotides, put a tag on each cDNA molecule. One entry per CDR3 protein, called by TCRdb with MiXCR from the 5' RACE reads. The sample includes 1,800,000 or so distinct CDR3 sequences, more than 35% of them seen just once. Peripheral blood, roughly 11 milliliters per donor, was collected. There were at least 5 micrograms of total RNA extracted from every sample. The CDR3 sequence is 13 residues long. CDR1 DFQATT and CDR2 SNEGSKA come from the germline V gene (reference sequence). Deletions cut 6 bases from V and 0 bases from J, with 9 bases between.

The sequence was collected from a human donor in good health. The chain employs TRBV20-1 and TRBJ1-5; D is ambiguous. What was sequenced was blood. The CDR3 DNA reads TGCAGTGCCACTCCCGATAGCAATCAGCCCCAGCATTTT. As protein: CSATPDSNQPQHF.